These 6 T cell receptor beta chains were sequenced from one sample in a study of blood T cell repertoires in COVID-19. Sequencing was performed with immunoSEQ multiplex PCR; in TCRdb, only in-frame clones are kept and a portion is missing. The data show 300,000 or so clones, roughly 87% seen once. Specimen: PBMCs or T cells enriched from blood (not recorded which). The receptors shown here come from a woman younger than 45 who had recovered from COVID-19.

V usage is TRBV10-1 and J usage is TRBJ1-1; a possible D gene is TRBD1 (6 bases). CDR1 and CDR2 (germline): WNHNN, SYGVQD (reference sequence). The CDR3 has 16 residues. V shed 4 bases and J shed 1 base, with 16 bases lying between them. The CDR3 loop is CASSATGLVGNTEAFF. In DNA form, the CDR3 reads TGCGCCAGCAGTGCGACAGGCCTAGTGGGGAACACTGAAGCTTTCTTT.

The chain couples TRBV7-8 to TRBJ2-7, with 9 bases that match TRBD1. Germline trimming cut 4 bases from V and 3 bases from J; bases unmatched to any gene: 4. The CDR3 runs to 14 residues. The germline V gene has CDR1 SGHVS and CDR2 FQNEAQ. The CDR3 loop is CASSWGTGNYEQYF. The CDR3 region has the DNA TGTGCCAGCAGCTGGGGGACAGGGAACTACGAGCAGTACTTC.

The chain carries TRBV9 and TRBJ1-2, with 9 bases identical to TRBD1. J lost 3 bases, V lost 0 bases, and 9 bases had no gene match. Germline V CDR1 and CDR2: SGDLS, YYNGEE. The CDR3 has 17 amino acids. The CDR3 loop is CASSVGGQGGIHYGYTF. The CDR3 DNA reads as TGTGCCAGCAGCGTAGGGGGACAGGGAGGTATACACTATGGCTACACCTTC.

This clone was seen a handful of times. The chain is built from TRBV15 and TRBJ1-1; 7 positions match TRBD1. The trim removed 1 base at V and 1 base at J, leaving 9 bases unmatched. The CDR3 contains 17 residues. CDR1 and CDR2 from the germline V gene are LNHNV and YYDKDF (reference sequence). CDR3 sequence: CATSRGGQGDKNTEAFF. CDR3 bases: TGTGCCACCAGCAGAGGTGGCCAGGGGGACAAGAACACTGAAGCTTTCTTT.

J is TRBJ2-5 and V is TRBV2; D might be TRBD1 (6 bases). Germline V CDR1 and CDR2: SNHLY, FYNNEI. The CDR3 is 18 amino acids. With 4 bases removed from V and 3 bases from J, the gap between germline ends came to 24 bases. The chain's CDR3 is CASSGGRGGRGKEETQYF. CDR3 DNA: TGTGCCAGCAGTGGGGGCCGTGGCGGCAGGGGAAAAGAAGAGACCCAGTACTTC.

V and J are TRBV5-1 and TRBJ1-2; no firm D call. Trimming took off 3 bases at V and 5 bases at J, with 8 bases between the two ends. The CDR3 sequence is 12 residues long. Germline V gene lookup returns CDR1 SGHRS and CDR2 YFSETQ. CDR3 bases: TGCGCCAGCAGCTCGGACTTATATGGCTACACCTTC. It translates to CASSSDLYGYTF.